These 20 T cell receptor beta chains were sequenced from one sample in a study of cytomegalovirus exposure and HLA in healthy donors. 60 Vbeta and 13 Jbeta primers were used in PCR. Clones were read by immunoSEQ multiplex PCR, and TCRdb kept only the in-frame ones, dropping some. The data show roughly 86,000 clones, 50% to 75% seen once. Sequencing input: PBMCs. These receptors were taken from a man aged 30 to 39 in good health and CMV-seronegative.

The chain uses TRBV13 and TRBJ2-7; D is possibly TRBD1 (6 bases). Trimming stripped 5 bases from V and 3 bases from J, with 20 bases between. The CDR3 is made up of 16 amino acids. Per germline, CDR1 PRHDT and CDR2 FYEKMQ (reference sequence). The CDR3 protein is CASSLFIGGKGYEQYF. CDR3 DNA: TGTGCCAGCAGCCTTTTTATAGGGGGTAAGGGCTACGAGCAGTACTTC.

This chain links TRBV7-3 with TRBJ1-5; 9 nucleotides align to TRBD1. Germline CDR1 reads SGHTA; CDR2 reads FQGTGA. This CDR3 has 18 residues. J was trimmed by 1 base and V by 5 bases; bases with no gene match: 12. CDR3 sequence reads: CASSPQTGTGKSNQPQHF. The CDR3 DNA reads TGTGCCAGCAGCCCGCAGACCGGGACAGGGAAGAGCAATCAGCCCCAGCATTTT.

This chain uses TRBV7-3 with TRBJ2-3; D is unresolved. Germline V gene data show CDR1 as SGHTA and CDR2 as FQGTGA. This CDR3 has 14 residues. Between the trimmed V and J ends, which lost 2 bases and 7 bases, there was a span of 13 bases. DNA of the CDR3: TGTGCCAGCAGCTTAGGGCCGACCTCATATACGCAGTATTTT. It yields the protein CASSLGPTSYTQYF.

Written as DNA, the CDR3 is TGCGCCAGCAGCCAAGGGGACAGGAATGTTCAGCCCCAGCATTTT. Its protein product is CASSQGDRNVQPQHF. This sequence joins TRBV4-1 and TRBJ1-5, with 8 nucleotides matching TRBD1. V shed 1 base, J shed 6 bases, and the junction held 5 bases outside the gene matches. The CDR3 spans 15 residues. CDR1 MGHRA and CDR2 YSYEKL come from the germline V gene.

The CDR3 loop reads CASSLVSTGGDQPQHF. The CDR3 DNA follows: TGTGCCAGCAGTTTAGTAAGTACAGGGGGGGATCAGCCCCAGCATTTT. The chain carries TRBV28 and TRBJ1-5, with TRBD1 identical over 8 bases. With 2 bases clipped from V and 5 bases from J, the junction kept 8 bases outside the gene matches. CDR3 length: 16 amino acids. Germline values: CDR1 MDHEN, CDR2 SYDVKM.

This sequence joins TRBV5-5 and TRBJ1-3; D is unclear. The CDR3 totals 15 residues. V lost 4 bases to trimming and J lost 0 bases, with 11 bases between them. Germline V CDR1 and CDR2: SGHKS, YYEKEE (reference sequence). Here the CDR3 reads CASSADASSGNTIYF. DNA of the CDR3: TGTGCCAGCAGCGCCGACGCTAGCTCTGGAAACACCATATATTTT.

V gene TRBV13 combines with J gene TRBJ1-4; tentative D call: TRBD1 (6 bases). V was pared by 8 bases and J by 8 bases, with 15 bases between. Germline CDR1 reads PRHDT; CDR2 reads FYEKMQ (reference sequence). CDR3 size: 13 residues. CDR3 loop: CASSLTRGEKLFF. The CDR3 DNA is TGTGCCAGCTCCTTAACCAGGGGCGAAAAACTGTTTTTT.

The rearrangement links TRBV7-9 to TRBJ1-1; D is possibly TRBD1 (6 bases). Trimming removed 5 bases from V and 0 bases from J, with 16 bases in between. The CDR3 contains 16 residues. Looked up from germline, CDR1 is SEHNR and CDR2 is FQNEAQ (reference sequence). Here the CDR3 reads CASSPNRVIMNTEAFF. The CDR3 region has the DNA TGTGCCAGCAGCCCCAACAGGGTTATAATGAACACTGAAGCTTTCTTT. Full variable domain (outside the CDR3, taken from reference TRBV7-9 and TRBJ1-1): DTGVSQNPRHKITKRGQNVTFRCDPISEHNRLYWYRQTLGQGPEFLTYFQNEAQLEKSRLLSDRFSAERPKGSFSTLEIQRTEQGDSAMYLCASSPNRVIMNTEAFFGQGTRLTVV.

The CDR3 region has the DNA TGTGCCAGCAGTTTACTTCCCGGGGACAAAAGCAATCAGCCCCAGCATTTT. It translates to CASSLLPGDKSNQPQHF. The chain joins TRBV27 to TRBJ1-5; D possibly corresponds to TRBD1 (6 bases). The CDR3 covers 17 residues. Germline V gene lookup returns CDR1 MNHEY and CDR2 SMNVEV (reference sequence). Trimming cost V 2 bases and J 1 base, with 15 bases left between them.

The rearrangement uses TRBV15 and TRBJ2-3, with 9 bases lining up with TRBD2. The junction had 4 bases not matched to a gene; V was cut back by 3 bases and J by 0 bases. Germline V gives CDR1 LNHNV, CDR2 YYDKDF (reference sequence). The CDR3 totals 16 residues. The CDR3 sequence is CATSSKSGRSTDTQYF. The CDR3, as DNA: TGTGCCACCAGCAGCAAAAGCGGGAGGAGCACAGATACGCAGTATTTT. Filled out from reference TRBV15 and TRBJ2-3, the complete variable domain reads DAMVIQNPRYQVTQFGKPVTLSCSQTLNHNVMYWYQQKSSQAPKLLFHYYDKDFNNEADTPDNFQSRRPNTSFCFLDIRSPGLGDTAMYLCATSSKSGRSTDTQYFGPGTRLTVL.

This clone turned up a few times. The CDR3, as DNA: TGTGCCAGCAGTTTATCTCCTGACAGGGTCGACGAGCAGTACTTC. This gives the protein CASSLSPDRVDEQYF. The chain joins TRBV27 to TRBJ2-7; 7 bases are a match to TRBD1. CDR1 and CDR2 from the germline V gene are MNHEY and SMNVEV (reference sequence). The CDR3 has 15 residues. Unmatched junction bases numbered 7, after V lost 0 bases and J lost 5 bases.

The chain has TRBV21-1 and TRBJ1-4; the DNA was not used to check the table's D call, TRBD1. TRBV21-1 constitutes a pseudogene. The CDR3 runs 15 residues. The CDR3 loop is CASSNGTGANEKLFF. The CDR3, as DNA: TGTGCCAGCAGCAACGGGACAGGGGCTAATGAAAAACTGTTTTTT.

The chain joins TRBV27 to TRBJ1-5; perhaps TRBD1 as D (5 bases). There are 19 residues in the CDR3. Trimming left V 6 bases short and J 1 base short, with 25 bases between. Germline CDR1 and CDR2: MNHEY and SMNVEV (reference sequence). The CDR3 DNA follows: TGTGCCAGCAGCCACGACGCGGTTTGGGGGGGTGGGAGCAATCAGCCCCAGCATTTT. It encodes CASSHDAVWGGGSNQPQHF.

About this clone: One end of the junction varies from germline; a read error may be responsible. The V gene is TRBV7-9, the J gene TRBJ1-2; 9 bases agree with TRBD1. The V gene's germline CDR1 is SEHNR and CDR2 FQNEAQ (reference sequence). The CDR3 is 16 amino acids. In DNA form, the CDR3 reads TGTTCCAGCACCAGTGAGCAGGACAGGGGAATTGATGGCTACACCTTC. It is translated as CSSTSEQDRGIDGYTF.

V gene TRBV19 combines with J gene TRBJ1-2, with a possible D match to TRBD1 (5 bases). The germline CDR1 and CDR2 sequences are LNHDA and SQIVND (reference sequence). The V gene lost 3 bases and the J gene lost 2 bases, with 13 bases spanning the gap. This CDR3 is built from 15 residues. CDR3 sequence: CASSINLDTNYGYTF. In DNA, the CDR3 is TGTGCCAGTAGTATTAATTTGGACACAAACTATGGCTACACCTTC.

This rearrangement joins TRBV25-1 to TRBJ2-5; 8 bases align to TRBD1. CDR1 is MGHDK, CDR2 SYGVNS, per germline. V lost 1 base, J lost 5 bases, and 12 bases stayed unmatched. The CDR3 loop spans 17 amino acids. The CDR3 reads CASSELVSVRGLETQYF. The CDR3 region has the DNA TGTGCCAGCAGTGAATTAGTGTCGGTCAGGGGGCTCGAGACCCAGTACTTC.

The chain uses TRBV19 and TRBJ1-4, with a possible D match to TRBD1 (6 bases). The CDR3 covers 13 residues. Trimming removed 6 bases at V and 5 bases at J, with 10 bases between. The germline V gene encodes CDR1 LNHDA and CDR2 SQIVND (reference sequence). DNA for the CDR3: TGTGCCAGTAGGGACAGAGGGAATGAAAAACTGTTTTTT. It codes for CASRDRGNEKLFF.

The chain joins TRBV5-1 to TRBJ1-4, with 9 bases lining up with TRBD1. From germline, CDR1 is SGHRS and CDR2 YFSETQ. This CDR3 region has 14 residues. Unmatched junction bases numbered 6, after V lost 7 bases and J lost 5 bases. The CDR3 DNA sequence: TGCGCCAGCCATACAGGGGGCCGAAATGAAAAACTGTTTTTT. This encodes CASHTGGRNEKLFF. The full variable domain, its missing parts supplied by reference TRBV5-1 and TRBJ1-4, is KAGVTQTPRYLIKTRGQQVTLSCSPISGHRSVSWYQQTPGQGLQFLFEYFSETQRNKGNFPGRFSGRQFSNSRSEMNVSTLELGDSALYLCASHTGGRNEKLFFGSGTQLSVL.

The rearrangement joins TRBV12-5 to TRBJ2-7, with a tentative D call TRBD2 (6 bases). Germline V gives CDR1 LGHNT, CDR2 FRNRAP. The CDR3 totals 13 residues. V lost 9 bases, J lost 2 bases, and 14 bases lay in between. The CDR3 DNA sequence: TGTGCTAGCACAACCACTAGCACCTACGAGCAGTACTTC. The encoded protein is CASTTTSTYEQYF. Based on the CDR3 plus reference TRBV12-5 and TRBJ2-7, the full variable domain is DARVTQTPRHKVTEMGQEVTMRCQPILGHNTVFWYRQTMMQGLELLAYFRNRAPLDDSGMPKDRFSAEMPDATLATLKIQPSEPRDSAVYFCASTTTSTYEQYFGPGTRLTVT.

The chain uses TRBV29-1 and TRBJ1-1; 8 nucleotides line up with TRBD1. J gave up 8 bases and V 7 bases, and 12 bases lay outside the gene matches. Germline V gene lookup returns CDR1 SQVTM and CDR2 ANQGSEA. This CDR3 contains 13 residues. In DNA form, the CDR3 reads TGCAGCGCTACGAGAAGGACAGGGCAAGAAGCTTTCTTT. Its translation: CSATRRTGQEAFF.